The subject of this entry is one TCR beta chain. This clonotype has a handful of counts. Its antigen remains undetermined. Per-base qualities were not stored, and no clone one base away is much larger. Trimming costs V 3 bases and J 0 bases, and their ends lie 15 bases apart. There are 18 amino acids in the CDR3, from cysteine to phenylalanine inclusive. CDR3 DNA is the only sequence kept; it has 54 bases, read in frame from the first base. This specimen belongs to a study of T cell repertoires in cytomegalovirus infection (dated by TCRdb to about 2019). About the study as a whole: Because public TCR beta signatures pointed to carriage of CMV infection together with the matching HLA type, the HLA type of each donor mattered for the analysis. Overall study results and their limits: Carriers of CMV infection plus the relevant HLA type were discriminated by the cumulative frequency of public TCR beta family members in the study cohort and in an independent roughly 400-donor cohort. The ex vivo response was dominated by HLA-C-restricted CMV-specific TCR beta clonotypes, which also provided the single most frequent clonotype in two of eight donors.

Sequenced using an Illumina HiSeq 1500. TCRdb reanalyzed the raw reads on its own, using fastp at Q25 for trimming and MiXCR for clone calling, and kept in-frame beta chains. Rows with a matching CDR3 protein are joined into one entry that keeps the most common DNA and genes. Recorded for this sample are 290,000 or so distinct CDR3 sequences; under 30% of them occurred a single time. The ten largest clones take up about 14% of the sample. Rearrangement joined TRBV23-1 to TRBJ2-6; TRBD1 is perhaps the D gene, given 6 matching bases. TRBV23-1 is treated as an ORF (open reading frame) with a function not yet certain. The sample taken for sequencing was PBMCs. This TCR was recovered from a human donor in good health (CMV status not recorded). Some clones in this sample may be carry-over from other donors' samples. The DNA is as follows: TGCGCCAGCAGTCAGACAGGTTCAGAAATCTCTGGGGCCAACGTCCTGACTTTC. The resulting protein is CASSQTGSEISGANVLTF.